The rows below give T cell receptor beta chains drawn from one sample of a study of CD8+CD57+ T cells in acquired aplastic anemia. One entry per CDR3 protein results from TCRdb running MiXCR on the reads. The profile covers about 180,000 distinct CDR3 sequences, with 40% to 50% appearing a single time and approximately 2.9% taken by the ten largest. The sample comprised sorted CD4+, CD8+, or CD8+CD57+ T cells (not recorded which) from PBMCs. The receptor source for this set is a human donor in good health. Each CDR3 is given with its conserved first and last residue. D genes are given only for firm matches. Expanded clones get a size class; other rows say once, few or many, or leave the size out.

V	J	size	D	CDR3	DNA
TRBV29-1	TRBJ2-7	few	NA	CSVLTVYEQYF	TGCAGCGTCCTGACAGTCTACGAGCAGTACTTC
TRBV13	TRBJ1-3	NA	NA	CASSWTGTPGNTIYF	TGTGCCAGCAGCTGGACTGGGACGCCCGGAAACACCATATATTTT
TRBV4-2	TRBJ2-3	many	NA	CASSQADSWDTQYF	TGTGCCAGCAGCCAAGCCGACAGTTGGGATACGCAGTATTTT
TRBV7-2	TRBJ1-1	many	NA	CASSPGPGAAFF	TGTGCCAGCAGCCCTGGACCCGGTGCGGCTTTCTTT
TRBV11-2	TRBJ2-3	NA	NA	CASSSLLRGGRYTDTQYF	TGTGCCAGCAGCAGCTTACTCCGCGGGGGCCGCTACACAGATACGCAGTATTTT
TRBV28	TRBJ1-6	NA	NA	CASSFVTYNSPLHF	TGTGCCAGCAGTTTTGTTACCTATAATTCACCCCTCCACTTT
TRBV4-1	TRBJ2-7	many	TRBD2	CASSQGLAGSYEQYF	TGCGCCAGCAGCCAGGGACTAGCGGGTTCCTACGAGCAGTACTTC
TRBV7-9	TRBJ2-2	many	NA	CASRLGISGELFF	TGTGCCAGCAGGCTCGGGATTTCCGGGGAGCTGTTTTTT
TRBV24-1	TRBJ1-4	NA	NA	CATAEGATNEKLFF	TGTGCCACCGCTGAGGGTGCAACTAATGAAAAACTGTTTTTT
TRBV7-6	TRBJ2-7	NA	TRBD1	CASSLATGVYEQYF	TGTGCCAGCAGCTTAGCTACAGGGGTCTACGAGCAGTACTTC
TRBV27	TRBJ2-3	many	NA	CASSLILGDTQYF	TGTGCCAGCAGTTTAATTCTAGGAGATACGCAGTATTTT
TRBV7-9	TRBJ2-2	NA	TRBD2	CASSRTSVGELFF	TGTGCCAGCAGCCGAACTAGCGTCGGGGAGCTGTTTTTT
TRBV2	TRBJ2-3	few	TRBD2	CARTSGSTDTQYF	TGTGCCAGGACTAGCGGTAGCACAGATACGCAGTATTTT
TRBV7-9	TRBJ2-7	NA	NA	CASSWDPYEQYF	TGTGCCAGCAGTTGGGACCCCTACGAGCAGTACTTC
TRBV10-3	TRBJ2-7	few	NA	CAISESPQLPYEQYF	TGTGCCATCAGTGAGTCGCCACAATTACCCTACGAGCAGTACTTC
TRBV15	TRBJ2-3	many	TRBD2	CATSRLAGFRDTQYF	TGTGCCACCAGCCGATTAGCGGGATTCAGAGATACGCAGTATTTT
TRBV20-1	TRBJ2-7	once	TRBD2	CSAGEVSGRWDEQYF	TGCAGTGCTGGAGAGGTTAGCGGGAGATGGGACGAGCAGTACTTC
TRBV20-1	TRBJ2-1	many	NA	CSARPSTRTHEQFF	TGCAGTGCTAGGCCCTCGACTAGGACGCATGAGCAGTTCTTC
TRBV28	TRBJ1-5	NA	NA	CASSPLTRNQPQHF	TGTGCCAGCAGCCCCTTGACACGGAATCAGCCCCAGCATTTT
TRBV24-1	TRBJ2-3	NA	NA	CATSDLRYGNTQYF	TGTGCCACCAGTGATTTGCGGTACGGGAATACGCAGTATTTT
TRBV20-1	TRBJ2-2	NA	NA	CSAPGTNTGELFF	TGCAGTGCGCCCGGGACGAACACCGGGGAGCTGTTTTTT
TRBV25-1	TRBJ2-7	NA	NA	CASSSAGGTYEQYF	TGTGCCAGCAGCTCCGCCGGCGGCACCTACGAGCAGTACTTC
TRBV24-1	TRBJ2-5	NA	NA	CATSVFGDSKETQYF	TGTGCCACCAGTGTCTTCGGAGACTCTAAAGAGACCCAGTACTTC
TRBV25-1	TRBJ2-2	few	NA	CASSVGGIDTGELFF	TGTGCCAGCAGTGTAGGGGGTATCGACACCGGGGAGCTGTTTTTT
TRBV7-3	TRBJ1-3	NA	NA	CASSLGPGNTIYF	TGTGCCAGCAGCCTGGGCCCGGGGAACACCATATATTTT
TRBV15	TRBJ1-1	NA	TRBD1	CATSRDEGAAFF	TGTGCCACCAGCAGAGATGAGGGGGCGGCTTTCTTT
TRBV19	TRBJ1-5	NA	TRBD1	CASSLGQGINQPQHF	TGTGCCAGTAGTTTGGGACAGGGGATAAATCAGCCCCAGCATTTT
TRBV7-9	TRBJ2-3	many	NA	CASSVSSTDTQYF	TGTGCCAGCAGCGTCTCTAGCACAGATACGCAGTATTTT
TRBV6-5	TRBJ1-1	many	NA	CASSYHGTNTEAFF	TGTGCCAGCAGTTACCATGGGACAAACACTGAAGCTTTCTTT
TRBV18	TRBJ1-4	NA	TRBD1	CASSPYRGSEKLFF	TGTGCCAGCTCACCTTACAGGGGGAGTGAAAAACTGTTTTTT
TRBV7-9	TRBJ2-2	NA	NA	CASSPGTGELFF	TGTGCCAGCAGCCCCGGGACCGGGGAGCTGTTTTTT
TRBV10-3	TRBJ1-4	few	NA	CATTPSRASTNEKLFF	TGTGCCACAACCCCATCCAGGGCCAGCACTAATGAAAAACTGTTTTTT
TRBV20-1	TRBJ2-7	NA	TRBD1	CSAETGTGGSYEQYF	TGCAGTGCTGAGACGGGGACAGGGGGGTCCTACGAGCAGTACTTC
TRBV5-1	TRBJ1-2	many	TRBD1	CASSQGDRWSGYTF	TGCGCCAGCAGCCAAGGGGACAGATGGTCTGGCTACACCTTC
TRBV20-1	TRBJ1-2	once	TRBD1	CSALTGTGNYGYTF	TGCAGTGCCCTGACCGGGACAGGAAACTATGGCTACACCTTC
TRBV7-9	TRBJ1-5	NA	NA	CASSLTPEQPQHF	TGTGCCAGCAGTCTCACACCTGAACAGCCCCAGCATTTT
TRBV18	TRBJ1-2	NA	TRBD1	CASFQQGAWGYTF	TGTGCCAGCTTCCAACAGGGGGCCTGGGGCTACACCTTC
TRBV14	TRBJ2-1	NA	NA	CASSRGGPVSYNEQFF	TGTGCCAGCAGCCGGGGGGGCCCGGTATCCTACAATGAGCAGTTCTTC
TRBV20-1	TRBJ1-5	many	NA	CSARADQNQPQHF	TGCAGTGCTAGGGCAGACCAAAATCAGCCCCAGCATTTT
TRBV2	TRBJ2-7	NA	NA	CASNPTSYEQYF	TGTGCCAGCAATCCGACGTCCTACGAGCAGTACTTC
TRBV6-6	TRBJ1-1	many	NA	CASLTGNTEAFF	TGTGCCAGCCTGACAGGGAACACTGAAGCTTTCTTT
TRBV10-3	TRBJ1-1	NA	NA	CAVSVDGAMDTEAFF	TGTGCCGTCAGTGTAGACGGAGCCATGGACACTGAAGCTTTCTTT
TRBV20-1	TRBJ1-6	once	TRBD1	CSASRTGLNSPLHF	TGCAGTGCTAGTCGGACAGGGCTTAATTCACCCCTCCACTTT